These 14 T cell receptor beta chains were all obtained from the same sample, sequenced in a study of PD-L1 blockade in urothelial cancer. Profiled with immunoSEQ multiplex PCR; TCRdb holds only in-frame clones, not every one. Of tens of thousands of clones in the sample, 82% were seen once. The sample consisted of PBMCs, taken around atezolizumab (anti-PD-L1) treatment. These receptors all come from a man in his 70s with urothelial cancer.

The V call is TRBV6-4, the J call TRBJ2-1; TRBD2 matches 9 bases. From germline, CDR1 is MRHNA and CDR2 SNTAGT. The CDR3 contains 14 residues. Germline trimming cut 4 bases from V and 7 bases from J; bases unmatched to any gene: 5. The DNA of the CDR3 is TGTGCCAGCAGTGTAGCGGGAGACATAAATGAGCAGTTCTTC. Translated, it gives CASSVAGDINEQFF.

The chain links TRBV5-1 to TRBJ2-1; 11 nucleotides line up with TRBD2. J was trimmed by 9 bases and V by 3 bases; bases with no gene match: 8. This CDR3 is 15 amino acids long. Germline V gene data show CDR1 as SGHRS and CDR2 as YFSETQ. The CDR3 loop reads CASSSGSTSGVEQFF. The CDR3 DNA is TGCGCCAGCAGCTCGGGATCGACTAGCGGGGTTGAGCAGTTCTTC.

Notes on this clone: Other nucleotide sequences from this sample produce the same CDR3. This chain uses TRBV18 with TRBJ2-7; D is perhaps TRBD1 (5 bases). CDR3 size: 13 residues. V dropped 6 bases and J dropped 3 bases, with 12 bases sitting between them. Germline V gene sequence: CDR1 KGHSH, CDR2 LQKENI. The CDR3 region is CASSGQGGYEQYF. In DNA form, the CDR3 reads TGTGCCAGCTCGGGCCAGGGTGGCTACGAGCAGTACTTC.

J is TRBJ2-7 and V is TRBV2; 7 positions match TRBD2. Per the germline V gene, CDR1 is SNHLY and CDR2 is FYNNEI. The junction had 7 bases not matched to a gene; V was cut back by 2 bases and J by 0 bases. This CDR3 has 16 residues. The CDR3 spells CASSENASGFSYEQYF. CDR3 bases: TGTGCCAGCAGTGAAAACGCTAGCGGATTCTCCTACGAGCAGTACTTC.

The V gene is TRBV11-2, the J gene TRBJ1-1; 7 nucleotides agree with TRBD1. The CDR3 length is 15 residues. Germline assignment: CDR1 SGHAT and CDR2 FQNNGV. J lost 4 bases, V lost 5 bases, and 10 bases had no gene match. The CDR3 spells CASSPHRGIGTEAFF. The DNA for the CDR3 is TGTGCCAGCAGCCCGCACAGGGGTATTGGCACTGAAGCTTTCTTT. The full variable domain, completed using reference TRBV11-2 and TRBJ1-1, is EAGVAQSPRYKIIEKRQSVAFWCNPISGHATLYWYQQILGQGPKLLIQFQNNGVVDDSQLPKDRFSAERLKGVDSTLKIQPAKLEDSAVYLCASSPHRGIGTEAFFGQGTRLTVV.

The table lists this clone with a count of one. The chain has TRBV5-1 and TRBJ1-2; a weak D match, TRBD1 (5 bases). Germline loops: CDR1 SGHRS, CDR2 YFSETQ. Trimming removed 0 bases at V and 0 bases at J, with 9 bases between. This CDR3 spans 15 amino acids. The CDR3 sequence is CASSLDRPPNYGYTF. In nucleotides, the CDR3 is TGCGCCAGCAGCTTGGACAGGCCACCTAACTATGGCTACACCTTC.

The CDR3 loop is CAGGGVNSYEQYF. The CDR3 nucleotides are TGTGCCGGAGGCGGGGTCAACTCCTACGAGCAGTACTTC. The V call is TRBV6-1, the J call TRBJ2-7; a possible D gene is TRBD2 (6 bases). CDR3 length equals 13 residues. V lost 11 bases and J lost 0, with 14 bases in between. Germline loops: CDR1 MNHNS, CDR2 SASEGT.

The chain joins TRBV5-1 to TRBJ2-1, with 9 bases that match TRBD2. Germline V gene data show CDR1 as SGHRS and CDR2 as YFSETQ. The CDR3 is 15 residues long. Unmatched junction bases numbered 4, after V lost 0 bases and J lost 6 bases. DNA of the CDR3: TGCGCCAGCAGCTTGGTGGCTAGCGGGGCCAATGAGCAGTTCTTC. Encoded protein: CASSLVASGANEQFF.

About this clone itself: Other DNA sequences within the sample encode an identical CDR3. The rearrangement links TRBV29-1 to TRBJ2-5; 7 bases agree with TRBD1. V shed 7 bases, J shed 4 bases, and the junction held 6 bases outside the gene matches. The germline gives CDR1 SQVTM, CDR2 ANQGSEA. This CDR3 has 12 residues. CDR3 DNA: TGCAGCGCCCCGACAGGGTTAGAGACCCAGTACTTC. Amino acids: CSAPTGLETQYF.

The chain is built from TRBV29-1 and TRBJ1-1; TRBD1 agrees at 9 bases. From germline, CDR1 is SQVTM and CDR2 ANQGSEA. V was clipped by 4 bases and J by 6 bases; unmatched bases: 6. This CDR3 contains 13 residues. This CDR3 reads CSVGDREGAEAFF. The CDR3 DNA follows: TGCAGCGTTGGGGACAGGGAAGGGGCTGAAGCTTTCTTT.

Of note for this clone: Germline and junction disagree at one end, which may indicate a read error. The chain combines TRBV30 with TRBJ2-7, with D possibly being TRBD2 (6 bases). Germline loops: CDR1 GTSNPN, CDR2 SVGIG (reference sequence). CDR3 length: 11 amino acids. The CDR3, as DNA: TGTGCCTGGGGGACTCCCTATGAGCAGTACTTC. This sequence encodes CAWGTPYEQYF. Complete variable domain (other parts from reference TRBV30 and TRBJ2-7): SQTIHQWPATLVQPVGSPLSLECTVEGTSNPNLYWYRQAAGRGLQLLFYSVGIGQISSEVPQNLSASRPQDRQFILSSKKLLLSDSGFYLCAWGTPYEQYFGPGTRLTVT.

This rearrangement joins TRBV19 to TRBJ1-5, with TRBD1 matching 10 bases. Germline trimming cut 10 bases from V and 2 bases from J; bases unmatched to any gene: 8. The CDR3 spans 15 residues. The V gene's germline CDR1 is LNHDA and CDR2 SQIVND (reference sequence). CDR3 DNA: TGTGCCAACCTCGGACAGGGGGTTGGCAATCAGCCCCAGCATTTT. Amino acid sequence: CANLGQGVGNQPQHF. The full variable domain, its missing parts supplied by reference TRBV19 and TRBJ1-5, is DGGITQSPKYLFRKEGQNVTLSCEQNLNHDAMYWYRQDPGQGLRLIYYSQIVNDFQKGDIAEGYSVSREKKESFPLTVTSAQKNPTAFYLCANLGQGVGNQPQHFGDGTRLSIL.

The chain combines TRBV7-2 with TRBJ1-2; D is uncertain. The germline V gene encodes CDR1 SGHTA and CDR2 FQGNSA. Trimming removed 1 base at V and 4 bases at J, with 7 bases between. The CDR3 sequence is 13 residues long. The CDR3 loop is CASSLEQTYGYTF. The CDR3 DNA is TGTGCCAGCAGCTTAGAACAGACCTATGGCTACACCTTC.

The chain carries TRBV6-5 and TRBJ2-1; maybe TRBD1 (6 bases). The CDR3 length is 15 residues. Germline CDR1 and CDR2: MNHEY and SVGAGI. Trimming stripped 2 bases from V and 6 bases from J, with 14 bases between. The CDR3 is CASSYTWGRVNEQFF. The CDR3 DNA reads as TGTGCCAGCAGTTACACCTGGGGGCGCGTCAATGAGCAGTTCTTC.